A selection of T cell receptor beta chains follows, all from one sample in a study of identical twins. Each CDR3 protein is one row after TCRdb ran MiXCR on the 5' RACE reads. Among about 920,000 distinct CDR3 sequences, over 9% were seen once, and the ten largest hold around 1.6%. Separately, the same data were catalogued under a study of yellow fever vaccine responses in identical twins.

The specimen sequenced was PBMCs. These receptors were collected from a woman aged 18-30 years in good health. Each CDR3 is given with its conserved first and last residue. Fields, in order: clone size, D gene, V gene, J gene, CDR3 DNA, CDR3 protein. A D gene is named only where the DNA matches it firmly. Size values are once, few and many counts, or a class for expanded clones, and some rows have none.

clone_size: few
d_call: TRBD2
v_call: TRBV7-3
j_call: TRBJ2-3
cdr3_nt: TGTGCCAGCAGTAATAGCGGGAGCCCAGATACGCAGTATTTT
cdr3_aa: CASSNSGSPDTQYF

clone_size: few
d_call: TRBD2
v_call: TRBV10-3
j_call: TRBJ2-7
cdr3_nt: TGTGCCATTTTTAGCGGGGCCCCCTACGAGCAGTACTTC
cdr3_aa: CAIFSGAPYEQYF

clone_size: many
d_call: NA
v_call: TRBV12-3/TRBV12-4
j_call: TRBJ2-5
cdr3_nt: TGTGCCAGCACCCCAGATCGCAGTATTGAGACCCAGTACTTC
cdr3_aa: CASTPDRSIETQYF

clone_size: NA
d_call: TRBD2
v_call: TRBV20-1
j_call: TRBJ2-7
cdr3_nt: TGCAGTGCTACCCTAGCGGGATCGGGGGAGCAGTACTTC
cdr3_aa: CSATLAGSGEQYF

clone_size: many
d_call: TRBD2
v_call: TRBV7-9
j_call: TRBJ2-1
cdr3_nt: TGTGCCAGCAGCTTAGCTGGACTAGCGGCCTCCTACAATGAGCAGTTCTTC
cdr3_aa: CASSLAGLAASYNEQFF

clone_size: NA
d_call: TRBD2
v_call: TRBV12-3/TRBV12-4
j_call: TRBJ2-3
cdr3_nt: TGTGCCAGTTTAGCGGGGCTCACAGATACGCAGTATTTT
cdr3_aa: CASLAGLTDTQYF

clone_size: many
d_call: NA
v_call: TRBV2
j_call: TRBJ1-1
cdr3_nt: TGTGCCAGCATGGGCGGTGGGACTGAAGCTTTCTTT
cdr3_aa: CASMGGGTEAFF

clone_size: few
d_call: NA
v_call: TRBV4-1
j_call: TRBJ2-7
cdr3_nt: TGCGCCAGCAGCCAAGTTTGGAGGGGGCCAAGCGAGCAGTACTTC
cdr3_aa: CASSQVWRGPSEQYF

clone_size: NA
d_call: NA
v_call: TRBV12-3/TRBV12-4
j_call: TRBJ2-3
cdr3_nt: TGTGCCAGCAGTTTAACGGAGGCGGGAGATACGCAGTATTTT
cdr3_aa: CASSLTEAGDTQYF

clone_size: NA
d_call: TRBD2
v_call: TRBV6-5
j_call: TRBJ2-1
cdr3_nt: TGTGCCAGCAGTTACACCCCTAGCGGGACTGGAAATGAGCAGTTCTTC
cdr3_aa: CASSYTPSGTGNEQFF

clone_size: many
d_call: NA
v_call: TRBV6-5
j_call: TRBJ1-4
cdr3_nt: TGTGCCAGCAGTTACCACAGCGGGAGGGGAGAAAAACTGTTTTTT
cdr3_aa: CASSYHSGRGEKLFF

clone_size: few
d_call: NA
v_call: TRBV12-3/TRBV12-4
j_call: TRBJ1-2
cdr3_nt: TGTGCCAGCACCACGACAAACAGGGTCGGATATGGCTACACCTTC
cdr3_aa: CASTTTNRVGYGYTF

clone_size: many
d_call: NA
v_call: TRBV12-3/TRBV12-4
j_call: TRBJ2-2
cdr3_nt: TGTGCCAGCAGGGAGCTAGTAACCGGGGAGCTGTTTTTT
cdr3_aa: CASRELVTGELFF

clone_size: few
d_call: TRBD2
v_call: TRBV20-1
j_call: TRBJ2-7
cdr3_nt: TGCAGTGCTAGAGGGCTAGCGGGAGTCGATTACGAGCAGTACTTC
cdr3_aa: CSARGLAGVDYEQYF

clone_size: many
d_call: TRBD1
v_call: TRBV29-1
j_call: TRBJ1-5
cdr3_nt: TGCAGCGTGTGGGACAGGGAGGGTCAGCCCCAGCATTTT
cdr3_aa: CSVWDREGQPQHF

clone_size: NA
d_call: NA
v_call: TRBV5-1
j_call: TRBJ2-5
cdr3_nt: TGCGCCAGCAGCTTGGACACTCTGGGAAGGGGCCAGTACTTC
cdr3_aa: CASSLDTLGRGQYF

clone_size: few
d_call: NA
v_call: TRBV7-8
j_call: TRBJ1-1
cdr3_nt: TGTGCCAGCAGCTTAGAACCCGGGACGCTCATGAACACTGAAGCTTTCTTT
cdr3_aa: CASSLEPGTLMNTEAFF

clone_size: NA
d_call: NA
v_call: TRBV19
j_call: TRBJ2-6
cdr3_nt: TGTGCCAGTAGTATTACAGGGACCTCTGGGGCCAACGTCCTGACTTTC
cdr3_aa: CASSITGTSGANVLTF

clone_size: NA
d_call: NA
v_call: TRBV5-1
j_call: TRBJ2-5
cdr3_nt: TGCGCCAGCAGCCTGTTGGGACCGGAGGAGACCCAGTACTTC
cdr3_aa: CASSLLGPEETQYF